One and the same sample provided the 21 T cell receptor beta chains below, sequenced in a study of blood T cells in healthy people across ages. Next came a second PCR, run for about 7 to 11 cycles, which used a sample-barcoded 5' primer along with a J-beta primer mix. TCRdb itself ran the 5' RACE reads through MiXCR, one entry per CDR3 protein. This sample has 1.5 million to 2 million distinct CDR3 sequences, with less than 50% found just once. Sequenced: blood. These receptors came from a woman aged 40 to 50 in good health.

This rearrangement joins TRBV3-1 to TRBJ2-5; no reliable D call. Germline assignment: CDR1 LGHDT and CDR2 YNNKEL (reference sequence). This CDR3 spans 14 amino acids. V was pared by 1 base and J by 11 bases, with 17 bases between. The CDR3 DNA reads TGTGCCAGCAGCCAAGCCCAGACAAGAAATGAGCAGTACTTC. Protein sequence: CASSQAQTRNEQYF.

This clonotype turned up a few times. This chain uses TRBV20-1 with TRBJ2-3; 8 nucleotides line up with TRBD2. The CDR3 consists of 15 residues. The J segment lost 5 bases and the V segment lost 3 bases, leaving 10 bases of the junction unmatched. CDR1 DFQATT and CDR2 SNEGSKA come from the germline V gene (reference sequence). The CDR3 loop is CSARGWSGGRDTQYF. The CDR3 DNA is TGCAGTGCTAGGGGGTGGAGCGGGGGAAGAGATACGCAGTATTTT.

The chain is built from TRBV7-2 and TRBJ1-4; D is uncertain. Germline values: CDR1 SGHTA, CDR2 FQGNSA. Trimming removed 2 bases at V and 4 bases at J, with 11 bases between. The CDR3 extends over 15 amino acids. DNA of the CDR3: TGTGCCAGCAGCTTAACTAGGCCCTATAATGAAAAACTGTTTTTT. Translating it yields CASSLTRPYNEKLFF.

The chain combines TRBV27 with TRBJ1-2, with TRBD1 as a possible D gene (5 bases). The germline V gene has CDR1 MNHEY and CDR2 SMNVEV (reference sequence). V was shortened by 5 bases and J by 4 bases, with 14 bases between the two germline ends. The CDR3 runs 14 residues. The CDR3 region is CASSPQGSAYGYTF. The DNA for the CDR3 is TGTGCCAGCAGTCCCCAGGGTTCCGCCTATGGCTACACCTTC.

The chain links TRBV7-3 to TRBJ1-4, with 9 positions matching TRBD1. The J segment lost 5 bases and the V segment lost 2 bases, leaving 3 bases of the junction unmatched. CDR3 length: 15 residues. Germline V gene lookup returns CDR1 SGHTA and CDR2 FQGTGA. The CDR3 spells CASSLGTGSNEKLFF. For the CDR3, the DNA is TGTGCCAGCAGCTTAGGGACAGGGTCGAATGAAAAACTGTTTTTT.

This clonotype has only a few counts. The chain has TRBV6-5 and TRBJ1-2; 7 bases agree with TRBD1. The CDR3 runs 16 residues. Per the germline V gene, CDR1 is MNHEY and CDR2 is SVGAGI. The ends lost 2 bases at V and 1 base at J; junction bases unmatched: 7. CDR3 bases: TGTGCCAGCAGTTACAACGAACAGGGGTTTAACTATGGCTACACCTTC. This encodes CASSYNEQGFNYGYTF.

This sequence joins TRBV6-2 or TRBV6-3 and TRBJ2-7; 8 nucleotides align to TRBD2. The V gene's germline CDR1 is MNHEY and CDR2 SVGEGT. V was pared by 5 bases and J by 2 bases, with 5 bases of the junction left unmatched. The CDR3 runs to 14 residues. The CDR3: CASSTPGGAYEQYF. Here the CDR3 DNA reads TGTGCCAGCAGTACCCCGGGGGGGGCCTACGAGCAGTACTTC.

This chain connects TRBV5-1 to TRBJ2-5; D gene ambiguous. This CDR3 region has 15 residues. Germline V gene sequence: CDR1 SGHRS, CDR2 YFSETQ. Trimming took off 0 bases at V and 5 bases at J, with 14 bases between the two ends. CDR3 loop: CASSLDVQAAETQYF. As DNA, the CDR3 is TGCGCCAGCAGCTTGGATGTCCAGGCAGCTGAGACCCAGTACTTC.

J is TRBJ1-2 and V is TRBV29-1; 7 nucleotides agree with TRBD1. In germline, CDR1 is SQVTM, CDR2 ANQGSEA. J gave up 6 bases and V 5 bases, and 12 bases lay outside the gene matches. CDR3 length: 14 residues. Here the CDR3 reads CSVRAADRVDGYTF. The CDR3 DNA reads as TGCAGCGTTAGAGCGGCTGACAGGGTTGATGGCTACACCTTC.

This clonotype has only one observation. The chain links TRBV28 to TRBJ2-3; D gene uncertain. CDR1 and CDR2 (germline): MDHEN, SYDVKM. V lost 8 bases to trimming and J lost 2 bases, with 11 bases between them. CDR3 length equals 13 residues. This CDR3 reads CASGNSHTDTQYF. As DNA, the CDR3 is TGTGCCAGCGGGAACAGTCACACAGATACGCAGTATTTT.

The chain combines TRBV7-2 with TRBJ2-4, with 10 bases lining up with TRBD1. J lost 0 bases, V lost 2 bases, and 13 bases had no gene match. Germline V lookup: CDR1 SGHTA, CDR2 FQGNSA. The length of the CDR3 is 20 residues. The CDR3 region is CASSLRGTGALPLAKNIQYF. CDR3 in DNA: TGTGCCAGCAGCTTAAGGGGGACAGGGGCTTTACCACTAGCCAAAAACATTCAGTACTTC.

The chain has TRBV7-9 and TRBJ1-2; D unclear. The CDR3 consists of 19 residues. Trimming stripped 3 bases from V and 3 bases from J, with 26 bases between. Germline V lookup: CDR1 SEHNR, CDR2 FQNEAQ (reference sequence). The CDR3 here is CASSFEFSYRKSPYYGYTF. The CDR3 DNA reads as TGTGCCAGCAGCTTCGAATTCTCTTATAGGAAATCACCATACTATGGCTACACCTTC.

This clonotype has a handful of counts. This sequence joins TRBV6-5 and TRBJ2-1; TRBD1 matches 11 bases. Trimming cost V 2 bases and J 5 bases; bases outside gene matches: 5. Germline CDR1 and CDR2: MNHEY and SVGAGI. This CDR3 has 16 residues. The CDR3 region has the DNA TGTGCCAGCAGTTACCTGGGACAGGGGGTCCACAATGAGCAGTTCTTC. This sequence encodes CASSYLGQGVHNEQFF.

In DNA form, the CDR3 reads TGTGCCAGCAGCTGGAGAGGTACAGGGGGCTTCCAAGAGACCCAGTACTTC. Residues: CASSWRGTGGFQETQYF. V usage is TRBV5-5 and J usage is TRBJ2-5, with TRBD1 identical over 9 bases. Unmatched junction bases numbered 10, after V lost 3 bases and J lost 1 base. Germline V gene sequence: CDR1 SGHKS, CDR2 YYEKEE (reference sequence). The CDR3 totals 17 residues. Full variable domain (missing parts from reference TRBV5-5 and TRBJ2-5): DAGVTQSPTHLIKTRGQQVTLRCSPISGHKSVSWYQQVLGQGPQFIFQYYEKEERGRGNFPDRFSARQFPNYSSELNVNALLLGDSALYLCASSWRGTGGFQETQYFGPGTRLLVL.

The chain carries TRBV7-6 and TRBJ2-3, with TRBD2 identical over 9 bases. The CDR3 has 18 amino acids. With V trimmed by 3 bases and J by 6 bases, 16 bases remained unmatched. The germline gives CDR1 SGHVS, CDR2 FNYEAQ. This CDR3 reads CASSFPLAGSTGADTQYF. The DNA of the CDR3 is TGTGCCAGCAGCTTCCCCCTAGCGGGGAGCACCGGGGCGGATACGCAGTATTTT. The variable domain in full, completed from reference TRBV7-6 and TRBJ2-3, reads GAGVSQSPRYKVTKRGQDVALRCDPISGHVSLYWYRQALGQGPEFLTYFNYEAQQDKSGLPNDRFSAERPEGSISTLTIQRTEQRDSAMYRCASSFPLAGSTGADTQYFGPGTRLTVL.

The chain couples TRBV4-3 to TRBJ1-1; no clear D. V was shortened by 2 bases and J by 0 bases, with 16 bases between the two germline ends. The germline gives CDR1 LGHNA, CDR2 YSLEER. This CDR3 is built from 17 residues. DNA of the CDR3: TGCGCCAGCAGCCAAAAGGTCGGAGGAGGGATGAACACTGAAGCTTTCTTT. This sequence encodes CASSQKVGGGMNTEAFF.

This chain connects TRBV20-1 to TRBJ2-7, with D hard to call. Germline assignment: CDR1 DFQATT and CDR2 SNEGSKA (reference sequence). Trimming cost V 6 bases and J 2 bases, with 11 bases left between them. The CDR3 has 12 residues. The CDR3: CSADRPPYEQYF. As DNA, the CDR3 is TGCAGTGCGGACCGGCCGCCCTACGAGCAGTACTTC.

This clonotype was counted a few times. The gene calls are TRBV27 and TRBJ2-5; 9 bases line up with TRBD2. V gave up 5 bases and J gave up 1 base; unmatched junction bases: 5. In germline, CDR1 is MNHEY, CDR2 SMNVEV (reference sequence). The CDR3 covers 15 residues. The CDR3 region has the DNA TGTGCCAGCAGTCCGTCGACTAGCGGCCAAGAGACCCAGTACTTC. Protein product: CASSPSTSGQETQYF.

This chain connects TRBV6-5 to TRBJ2-5; D could derive from TRBD1 or TRBD2 (5 bases each). The V gene's germline CDR1 is MNHEY and CDR2 SVGAGI. The CDR3 is 15 residues long. V dropped 6 bases and J dropped 11 bases, with 25 bases sitting between them. CDR3 sequence reads: CASSLASRGYNEQYF. CDR3 DNA: TGTGCCAGCAGCTTAGCGTCCCGGGGCTACAATGAGCAGTACTTC.

This clonotype has just a few counts. The rearrangement links TRBV5-1 to TRBJ2-1; possibly TRBD1 for D (6 bases). Deletions cut 5 bases from V and 6 bases from J, with 15 bases between. The CDR3 totals 14 residues. Germline assignment: CDR1 SGHRS and CDR2 YFSETQ. CDR3 DNA sequence: TGCGCCAGCAGTCCCTCCCGACAGGTCAATGAGCAGTTCTTC. Translating gives CASSPSRQVNEQFF.

This chain uses TRBV6-2 or TRBV6-3 with TRBJ2-1, with D maybe TRBD1 (7 bases). The CDR3 is 14 residues long. Trimming stripped 8 bases from V and 8 bases from J, with 19 bases between. Germline lookup yields CDR1 MNHEY and CDR2 SVGEGT. CDR3 region: CASDSGRGADEQFF. CDR3 nucleotide sequence: TGTGCCAGCGATTCGGGCAGGGGGGCGGATGAGCAGTTCTTC.